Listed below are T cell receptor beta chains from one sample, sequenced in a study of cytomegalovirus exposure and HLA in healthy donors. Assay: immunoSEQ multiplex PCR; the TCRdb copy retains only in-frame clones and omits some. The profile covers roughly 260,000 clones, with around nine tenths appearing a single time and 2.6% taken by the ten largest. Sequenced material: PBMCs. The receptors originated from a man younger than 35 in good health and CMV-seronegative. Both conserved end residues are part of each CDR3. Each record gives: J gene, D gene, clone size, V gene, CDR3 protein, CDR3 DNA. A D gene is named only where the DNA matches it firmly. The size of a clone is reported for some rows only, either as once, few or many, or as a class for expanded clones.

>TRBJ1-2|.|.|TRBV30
CAWFLTSGVFRYGYTF
TGTGCCTGGTTCCTCACCTCGGGGGTTTTTCGCTATGGCTACACCTTC
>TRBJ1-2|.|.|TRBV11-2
CASSLDAGHYGYTF
TGTGCCAGCAGCTTAGATGCGGGTCACTATGGCTACACCTTC
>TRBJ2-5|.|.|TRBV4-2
CASSQDYTLGVGQTQYF
TGTGCCAGCAGCCAAGATTACACGTTAGGGGTGGGGCAGACCCAGTACTTC
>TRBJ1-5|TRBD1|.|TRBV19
CASSIQQGLSNQPQHF
TGTGCCAGTAGTATCCAACAGGGGTTAAGCAATCAGCCCCAGCATTTT
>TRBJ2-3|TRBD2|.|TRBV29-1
CSVVGLAGGPLGDTQYF
TGCAGCGTTGTCGGACTAGCGGGGGGGCCGTTGGGAGATACGCAGTATTTT
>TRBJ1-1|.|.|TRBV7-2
CASSWGGGMNTEAFF
TGTGCCAGCAGCTGGGGTGGGGGGATGAACACTGAAGCTTTCTTT
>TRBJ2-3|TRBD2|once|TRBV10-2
CASSELAGGGDTQYF
TGCGCCAGCAGTGAACTAGCGGGGGGAGGAGATACGCAGTATTTT
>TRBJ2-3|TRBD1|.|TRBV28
CAALDGTGRTDTQYF
TGTGCCGCACTGGATGGGACAGGACGCACAGATACGCAGTATTTT
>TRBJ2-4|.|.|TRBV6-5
CASSYTGAKNIQYF
TGTGCCAGCAGTTACACCGGAGCCAAAAACATTCAGTACTTC
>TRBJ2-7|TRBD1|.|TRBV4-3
CASSPWGQGYEQYF
TGCGCCAGCAGCCCCTGGGGACAGGGCTACGAGCAGTACTTC
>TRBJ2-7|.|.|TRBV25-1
CASTDSYEQYF
TGTGCCAGCACGGACAGCTACGAGCAGTACTTC
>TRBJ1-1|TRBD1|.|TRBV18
CASSTRGLGTEAFF
TGTGCCAGCTCCACCAGGGGGCTCGGGACTGAAGCTTTCTTT
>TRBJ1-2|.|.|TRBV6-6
CASSYGSNYTF
TGTGCCAGCAGTTATGGCAGTAACTACACCTTC
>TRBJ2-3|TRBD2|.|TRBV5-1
CASSLGLAGGGPDTQYF
TGCGCCAGCAGCTTGGGACTAGCGGGGGGAGGACCAGATACGCAGTATTTT
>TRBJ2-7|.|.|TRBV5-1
CASSFGGRGGSEQYF
TGCGCCAGCAGCTTTGGAGGCAGGGGAGGGTCCGAGCAGTACTTC